The 32 T cell receptor beta chains given below trace back to one sample, sequenced in a study of blood T cell repertoires in COVID-19. Clones were read by immunoSEQ multiplex PCR, and TCRdb kept only the in-frame ones, dropping some. The profile covers about 320,000 clones, with 65% to 90% appearing a single time and around 7.8% taken by the ten largest. Sequencing was performed on peripheral blood. The receptors were gathered from a human donor in a cohort sampled during active COVID-19.

The chain combines TRBV18 with TRBJ1-2, with 7 bases that match TRBD1. Germline V gene lookup returns CDR1 KGHSH and CDR2 LQKENI. The length of the CDR3 is 12 residues. The J segment lost 4 bases and the V segment lost 6 bases, leaving 2 bases of the junction unmatched. The CDR3 bases are TGTGCCAGCTCTACAGGGGTCTATGGCTACACCTTC. Its protein product is CASSTGVYGYTF.

The chain joins TRBV5-1 to TRBJ2-3; 7 bases line up with TRBD2. Germline assignment: CDR1 SGHRS and CDR2 YFSETQ. The CDR3 covers 16 residues. Unmatched junction bases numbered 10, after V lost 3 bases and J lost 3 bases. CDR3: CASSWGDGGRTDTQYF. The CDR3 DNA reads TGCGCCAGCAGCTGGGGTGACGGGGGGAGGACAGATACGCAGTATTTT.

The rearrangement links TRBV5-4 to TRBJ1-5; possible D gene TRBD1, 5 bases. This CDR3 is 13 amino acids long. Germline-derived CDR1 and CDR2 are SGHNT and YYREEE (reference sequence). Trimming removed 4 bases from V and 4 bases from J, with 9 bases in between. The CDR3 nucleotides are TGTGCCAGCAGCCCAGGGATGAATCAGCCCCAGCATTTT. Translated, it gives CASSPGMNQPQHF. Together with reference TRBV5-4 and TRBJ1-5, the CDR3 gives the full variable domain: ETGVTQSPTHLIKTRGQQVTLRCSSQSGHNTVSWYQQALGQGPQFIFQYYREEENGRGNFPPRFSGLQFPNYSSELNVNALELDDSALYLCASSPGMNQPQHFGDGTRLSIL.

As concerns this clone: This CDR3 is also generated by other DNA sequences in the sample. CDR3 protein: CASNKDSSYEQYF. As DNA, the CDR3 is TGTGCCAGCAACAAGGACAGTTCCTACGAGCAGTACTTC. The J gene is TRBJ2-7, the V gene TRBV9, with a weak D call TRBD1 (6 bases). Trimming cost V 6 bases and J 1 base, with 11 bases left between them. This CDR3 comprises 13 residues. Germline CDR1 reads SGDLS; CDR2 reads YYNGEE.

The V call is TRBV6-5, the J call TRBJ1-6; TRBD1 matches at 7 bases. V dropped 5 bases and J dropped 2; count of bases not matched to a gene: 3. Germline V gene data show CDR1 as MNHEY and CDR2 as SVGAGI. The CDR3 is 15 residues long. The CDR3 spells CASSTQGAYNSPLHF. Written as DNA, the CDR3 is TGTGCCAGCAGTACCCAGGGGGCCTATAATTCACCCCTCCACTTT.

The gene calls are TRBV19 and TRBJ2-1; D might be TRBD2 (5 bases). This CDR3 contains 12 residues. The ends were cut back, 6 bases at V and 5 bases at J, with 8 bases in the middle. Germline lookup yields CDR1 LNHDA and CDR2 SQIVND (reference sequence). CDR3 DNA sequence: TGTGCCAGTAGCACTAGTGACAATGAGCAGTTCTTC. Amino acid sequence: CASSTSDNEQFF.

V usage is TRBV6-5 and J usage is TRBJ2-1; maybe TRBD2 (5 bases). V shed 2 bases and J shed 5 bases, with 13 bases lying between them. The CDR3 contains 15 residues. Germline-derived CDR1 and CDR2 are MNHEY and SVGAGI. CDR3 sequence: CASSYDLEGHNEQFF. CDR3 coding DNA: TGTGCCAGCAGTTACGACCTCGAGGGTCACAATGAGCAGTTCTTC.

This clone was detected only once. V usage is TRBV7-9 and J usage is TRBJ2-2, with a tentative D call TRBD1 (5 bases). Per germline, CDR1 SEHNR and CDR2 FQNEAQ (reference sequence). Trimming cost V 4 bases and J 6 bases, with 15 bases left between them. The CDR3 spans 15 residues. The CDR3 DNA follows: TGTGCCAGCAGCTCCCAGGGTCTCAAAGCCGGGGAGCTGTTTTTT. It translates to CASSSQGLKAGELFF.

This clone has more than one count but fewer than ten. The chain couples TRBV10-1 to TRBJ2-7; D perhaps matches TRBD2 (5 bases). Trimming shortened V by 3 bases and J by 2 bases, and 11 bases separated the two germline ends. The length of the CDR3 is 14 residues. Germline V gene sequence: CDR1 WNHNN, CDR2 SYGVQD (reference sequence). Here the CDR3 DNA reads TGCGCCAGCAGTGACGAGGGTTCTACCTACGAGCAGTACTTC. Protein: CASSDEGSTYEQYF.

The chain combines TRBV2 with TRBJ1-5; D is uncertain. The CDR3 totals 13 residues. Trimming pared 3 bases from V and 2 bases from J, leaving 5 bases between. The germline CDR1 and CDR2 sequences are SNHLY and FYNNEI. DNA for the CDR3: TGTGCCAGCAGTGAGTTCGGCAATCAGCCCCAGCATTTT. It specifies CASSEFGNQPQHF.

The CDR3 coding sequence is TGTGCCACCAGTGATCCACTTAGCGGAACCTACAATGAGCAGTTCTTC. Protein: CATSDPLSGTYNEQFF. The rearrangement links TRBV24-1 to TRBJ2-1, with a tentative D call TRBD2 (6 bases). Germline CDR1 is KGHDR and CDR2 is SFDVKD. Between the trimmed V and J ends, which lost 3 bases and 2 bases, there was a span of 13 bases. The CDR3 length is 16 residues.

This sequence joins TRBV30 and TRBJ2-3; D unresolved. The CDR3 totals 11 residues. CDR1 is GTSNPN and CDR2 is SVGIG in the germline V gene (reference sequence). V lost 8 bases, J lost 3 bases, and 9 bases lay in between. The chain's CDR3 is CALETTDTQYF. CDR3 DNA sequence: TGTGCCCTAGAGACGACAGATACGCAGTATTTT.

The chain joins TRBV19 to TRBJ2-3; TRBD2 matches at 7 bases. Trimming at V came to 6 bases and at J to 0 bases, leaving 9 bases not matched to a gene. Looked up from germline, CDR1 is LNHDA and CDR2 is SQIVND (reference sequence). This CDR3 region has 16 residues. CDR3 bases: TGTGCCAGTAGCCCCGGAGCGGGGAGAAGCACAGATACGCAGTATTTT. As protein: CASSPGAGRSTDTQYF.

This clone was seen a few times. The gene calls are TRBV12-3 or TRBV12-4 and TRBJ1-2, with D perhaps TRBD1 (6 bases). With 5 bases removed from V and 7 bases from J, the gap between germline ends came to 14 bases. This CDR3 region has 13 residues. In nucleotides, the CDR3 is TGTGCCAGCAGTATTGGCAGGGGCCGTGGCTACACCTTC. Translated, it gives CASSIGRGRGYTF.

The chain links TRBV6-5 to TRBJ1-1; weak D call: TRBD1 (6 bases). In germline, CDR1 is MNHEY, CDR2 SVGAGI. V was cut by 7 bases and J by 7 bases, with 13 bases left in between. The CDR3 is 12 amino acids. In DNA, the CDR3 is TGTGCCAGCATTTCGACAGGCCGTGAAGCTTTCTTT. It encodes CASISTGREAFF.

This chain uses TRBV27 with TRBJ2-1, with 9 bases that match TRBD2. CDR3 length: 15 amino acids. The junction had 3 bases not matched to a gene; V was cut back by 5 bases and J by 1 base. Germline CDR1 MNHEY, CDR2 SMNVEV (reference sequence). CDR3 DNA sequence: TGTGCCAGCAGTCACCTAGCGGGGTCCTACAATGAGCAGTTCTTC. It specifies CASSHLAGSYNEQFF.

The chain uses TRBV10-1 and TRBJ1-1; tentative D call: TRBD1 (6 bases). Germline CDR1 WNHNN, CDR2 SYGVQD (reference sequence). V lost 4 bases to trimming and J lost 1 base, with 10 bases between them. The CDR3 has 14 residues. The CDR3 region has the DNA TGCGCCAGCAGTGTTAAACAGGGGAACACTGAAGCTTTCTTT. Its translation is CASSVKQGNTEAFF.

This clone was seen only a few times. The chain joins TRBV27 to TRBJ1-1, with a weak D call TRBD1 (6 bases). V lost 3 bases and J lost 4, with 12 bases in between. The CDR3 is 14 residues long. CDR1 is MNHEY, CDR2 SMNVEV, per germline (reference sequence). The CDR3 coding sequence is TGTGCCAGCAGTTTTGGGGTAGGGGGCACTGAAGCTTTCTTT. Translating gives CASSFGVGGTEAFF.

The CDR3 sequence: CASSTGLYNEQFF. For the CDR3, the DNA is TGTGCCAGCAGTACCGGACTCTACAATGAGCAGTTCTTC. The rearrangement links TRBV12-3 or TRBV12-4 to TRBJ2-1, with D tentatively TRBD2 (5 bases). The length of the CDR3 is 13 residues. Trimming took 5 bases from V and 3 from J, leaving 8 bases between them.

V is TRBV5-8 and J is TRBJ1-1, with D possibly being TRBD1 (5 bases). Deletions cut 9 bases from V and 4 bases from J, with 13 bases between. The CDR3 runs to 12 residues. Looked up from germline, CDR1 is SGHTS and CDR2 is YDEGEE. CDR3 coding DNA: TGTGCCATCAACCTGGGGGGCACTGAAGCTTTCTTT. Translated, it gives CAINLGGTEAFF.

The CDR3 sequence is CASRPQGNTEAFF. The CDR3 bases are TGTGCCAGCAGACCACAGGGGAACACTGAAGCTTTCTTT. The rearrangement links TRBV12-3 or TRBV12-4 to TRBJ1-1, with D perhaps matching TRBD1 (6 bases). CDR3 length equals 13 residues. The ends were cut back, 6 bases at V and 1 base at J, with 9 bases in the middle.

This clone is a singleton in its sample. V usage is TRBV12-3 or TRBV12-4 and J usage is TRBJ2-3; maybe TRBD1 (5 bases). CDR3 size: 13 residues. Deletions cut 5 bases from V and 2 bases from J, with 8 bases between. In DNA, the CDR3 is TGTGCCAGCAGTAAACAGGCCACAGATACGCAGTATTTT. This sequence encodes CASSKQATDTQYF.

The CDR3 loop is CASSPLDRQTGNSPLHF. CDR3 DNA: TGTGCCAGCAGTCCGTTAGACAGGCAGACCGGTAATTCACCCCTCCACTTT. This chain links TRBV6-6 with TRBJ1-6; perhaps TRBD1 as D (6 bases). Germline V gene data show CDR1 as MNHNY and CDR2 as SVGAGI (reference sequence). This CDR3 is built from 17 residues. V lost 5 bases and J 6 bases, leaving 20 bases between the germline ends.

The CDR3 nucleotides are TGCGCCAGCAACACAGGGGGCGCTTCCACAGATACGCAGTATTTT. This gives the protein CASNTGGASTDTQYF. This chain links TRBV4-1 with TRBJ2-3; TRBD1 agrees at 9 bases. Germline V gives CDR1 MGHRA, CDR2 YSYEKL. J lost 2 bases, V lost 7 bases, and 7 bases had no gene match. The CDR3 totals 15 residues.

The chain recombines TRBV2 with TRBJ1-3; 8 bases align to TRBD1. Germline CDR1 and CDR2: SNHLY and FYNNEI. V gave up 1 base and J gave up 9 bases; unmatched junction bases: 5. The CDR3 contains 14 residues. CDR3 sequence: CASSEVQGAGTIYF. DNA for the CDR3: TGTGCCAGCAGTGAAGTCCAGGGGGCCGGCACCATATATTTT.

The chain uses TRBV9 and TRBJ1-1; possible D gene TRBD1, 5 bases. Trimming left V 2 bases short and J 3 bases short, with 14 bases between. There are 15 residues in the CDR3. Germline V gene lookup returns CDR1 SGDLS and CDR2 YYNGEE. The DNA for the CDR3 is TGTGCCAGCAGCGTGGGACTACAGGAGGACACTGAAGCTTTCTTT. Translation gives CASSVGLQEDTEAFF.

V usage is TRBV19 and J usage is TRBJ2-7; 13 bases fit TRBD2. J lost 5 bases, V lost 5 bases, and 6 bases had no gene match. From germline, CDR1 is LNHDA and CDR2 SQIVND (reference sequence). The CDR3 has 15 residues. CDR3 protein: CASSSSGTSGDEQYF. CDR3 coding DNA: TGTGCCAGTAGTTCTTCCGGGACTAGCGGGGACGAGCAGTACTTC.

The V call is TRBV5-4, the J call TRBJ2-7; 7 bases line up with TRBD2. Germline V gene lookup returns CDR1 SGHNT and CDR2 YYREEE (reference sequence). The CDR3 runs 14 residues. J lost 3 bases, V lost 1 base, and 4 bases had no gene match. CDR3 protein: CASSLLGGGYEQYF. The CDR3 bases are TGTGCCAGCAGCTTGCTCGGCGGGGGCTACGAGCAGTACTTC.

The rearrangement joins TRBV24-1 to TRBJ1-5; D may be TRBD1 (5 bases). Germline V gene lookup returns CDR1 KGHDR and CDR2 SFDVKD. The CDR3 sequence is 15 residues long. The ends were cut back, 2 bases at V and 3 bases at J, with 10 bases in the middle. CDR3: CATSDSAGHNQPQHF. CDR3 coding DNA: TGTGCCACCAGTGATTCGGCGGGGCACAATCAGCCCCAGCATTTT.

The gene calls are TRBV7-3 and TRBJ1-6, with D maybe TRBD1 (5 bases). This CDR3 is 16 amino acids long. Trimming removed 2 bases from V and 3 bases from J, with 11 bases in between. Germline loops: CDR1 SGHTA, CDR2 FQGTGA. CDR3 protein: CASSLLGRDYNSPLHF. The CDR3 coding sequence is TGTGCCAGCAGCTTATTGGGGCGGGACTATAATTCACCCCTCCACTTT.

The chain employs TRBV12-5 and TRBJ2-2, with a possible D match to TRBD1 (7 bases). The V end lost 5 bases, the J end lost 1 base, and 14 bases lay between the germline ends. Germline CDR1 LGHNT, CDR2 FRNRAP. The CDR3 is 16 residues long. CDR3 amino acids: CASGPGRTGNTGELFF. The CDR3 DNA sequence: TGTGCTAGTGGTCCAGGGAGGACAGGGAACACCGGGGAGCTGTTTTTT.

The V call is TRBV20-1, the J call TRBJ1-2; 7 bases align to TRBD1. The CDR3 loop spans 16 amino acids. With V trimmed by 3 bases and J by 3 bases, 13 bases remained unmatched. Germline V CDR1 and CDR2: DFQATT, SNEGSKA (reference sequence). CDR3 region: CSASTPGTDSDYGYTF. DNA for the CDR3: TGCAGTGCTAGTACCCCCGGGACAGACTCAGACTATGGCTACACCTTC.